This entry lists 8 T cell receptor beta chains sequenced from one sample in a study of beta chain features in type 1 diabetes. Every isolated RNA sample was fully reverse transcribed, so sequencing captured expressed TCRB transcripts. Measured with immunoSEQ multiplex PCR; TCRdb has only the in-frame clones, and not every one. The sample has around 300,000 clones; 8% are singletons. Sequencing input: central memory CD4+ T cells from blood. Receptor source: a woman in her late teens or twenties in good health.

The chain employs TRBV7-2 and TRBJ2-5, with a possible D match to TRBD2 (6 bases). CDR3 length: 14 residues. The germline V and J ends were trimmed by 1 base and 4 bases, with 10 bases remaining between them. The germline V gene has CDR1 SGHTA and CDR2 FQGNSA. DNA for the CDR3: TGTGCCAGCAGCTTAGAAGTCGGGAGAGAGACCCAGTACTTC. As protein: CASSLEVGRETQYF.

This clone was detected only a few times. The V call is TRBV30, the J call TRBJ2-2; a possible D gene is TRBD2 (5 bases). The CDR3 sequence is 15 residues long. Germline assignment: CDR1 GTSNPN and CDR2 SVGIG (reference sequence). The V end lost 1 base, the J end lost 6 bases, and 15 bases lay between the germline ends. CDR3: CAWSAFTGMPGELFF. The CDR3 nucleotides are TGTGCCTGGAGTGCATTCACCGGGATGCCCGGGGAGCTGTTTTTT.

This clone was seen a handful of times. The gene calls are TRBV7-2 and TRBJ1-1; TRBD1 aligns across 8 bases. Germline V gene lookup returns CDR1 SGHTA and CDR2 FQGNSA. This CDR3 comprises 14 residues. V lost 3 bases, J lost 5 bases, and 5 bases stayed unmatched. DNA of the CDR3: TGTGCCAGCAGCTTCGACAGGGGTAGGACTGAAGCTTTCTTT. Its protein product is CASSFDRGRTEAFF.

This clone has only a few counts. The chain has TRBV9 and TRBJ2-1, with D tentatively TRBD2 (6 bases). The length of the CDR3 is 18 residues. Trimming removed 4 bases at V and 3 bases at J, with 23 bases between. The germline CDR1 and CDR2 sequences are SGDLS and YYNGEE. Written as DNA, the CDR3 is TGTGCCAGCAGCTTGGGCAGTTCGGTCCGGCGGGACTACAATGAGCAGTTCTTC. Its protein is CASSLGSSVRRDYNEQFF. The variable domain in full, with the rest retrieved from reference TRBV9 and TRBJ2-1, is DSGVTQTPKHLITATGQRVTLRCSPRSGDLSVYWYQQSLDQGLQFLIQYYNGEERAKGNILERFSAQQFPDLHSELNLSSLELGDSALYFCASSLGSSVRRDYNEQFFGPGTRLTVL.

This sequence joins TRBV5-6 and TRBJ2-5; tentatively, D is TRBD1 (5 bases). TRBJ2-7 explains the end of the DNA better; the J call may be wrong. The CDR3 has 14 amino acids. Looked up from germline, CDR1 is SGHDT and CDR2 is YYEEEE. This CDR3 is CASSLEQAAYEQYF. The DNA for the CDR3 is TGTGCCAGCAGCTTGGAACAGGCAGCCTACGAGCAGTACTTC.

In regard to this clone: This same CDR3 is encoded by further DNA sequences in the sample. The chain recombines TRBV7-2 with TRBJ1-2, with 10 bases that match TRBD1. This CDR3 has 15 residues. V was pared by 3 bases and J by 2 bases, with 3 bases of the junction left unmatched. CDR1 and CDR2 (germline): SGHTA, FQGNSA. Here the CDR3 DNA reads TGTGCCAGCAGCTTGGGGGACAGGGGAAACTATGGCTACACCTTC. Its translation is CASSLGDRGNYGYTF.

A few counts support this clone. This CDR3 is also generated by other DNA sequences in the sample. This rearrangement joins TRBV7-2 to TRBJ2-3; D remains unclear. Deletions cut 5 bases from V and 2 bases from J, with 5 bases between. This CDR3 comprises 12 residues. Germline V gene data show CDR1 as SGHTA and CDR2 as FQGNSA. The DNA of the CDR3 is TGTGCCAGCAGCCCGTACACAGATACGCAGTATTTT. It codes for CASSPYTDTQYF.

V is TRBV9 and J is TRBJ1-1, with 7 nucleotides matching TRBD1. From germline, CDR1 is SGDLS and CDR2 YYNGEE. The CDR3 spans 14 residues. V was pared by 3 bases and J by 3 bases, with 5 bases of the junction left unmatched. DNA for the CDR3: TGTGCCAGCAGCGATACAGGGGTGGACACTGAAGCTTTCTTT. As protein: CASSDTGVDTEAFF.